These 5 T cell receptor beta chains were all obtained from the same sample, sequenced in a study of T cells in Graves' hyperthyroidism and ophthalmopathy. Researchers took RNA transcripts and amplified the TCR beta CDR3 regions from them. HTBI primers drove first-round RT-PCR of the TCR CDR3. MiXCR was run by TCRdb on the multiplex PCR reads, yielding one entry per CDR3 protein. The sample shows more than 300,000 distinct CDR3 sequences, about 14% of them seen only once. The specimen sequenced was blood. These receptors all come from a woman under 40 with Graves' ophthalmopathy.

This clonotype was observed at least ten times. The genes are TRBV28 and TRBJ1-5; D is undetermined. This CDR3 has 16 amino acids. Germline-derived CDR1 and CDR2 are MDHEN and SYDVKM. Deletions cut 4 bases from V and 2 bases from J, with 15 bases between. The CDR3 bases are TGTGCCAGCAGTTCTCGCAAGGGTTTGGGCAATCAGCCCCAGCATTTT. Translated: CASSSRKGLGNQPQHF.

This clonotype was seen repeatedly, ten times or more. This CDR3 is CASSLFPPFQTSYEQYF. In DNA, the CDR3 is TGTGCCAGCAGCTTATTTCCCCCCTTTCAAACCTCCTACGAGCAGTACTTC. The gene calls are TRBV7-9 and TRBJ2-7; D unclear. The germline V gene encodes CDR1 SEHNR and CDR2 FQNEAQ (reference sequence). The V gene lost 2 bases and the J gene lost 0 bases, with 17 bases spanning the gap. There are 17 residues in the CDR3.

This clonotype occurred many times. The chain links TRBV28 to TRBJ2-1; D is unresolved. V was pared by 7 bases and J by 8 bases, with 24 bases between. CDR3 length equals 16 residues. Germline V gene lookup returns CDR1 MDHEN and CDR2 SYDVKM. The CDR3 protein is CASTLAAPWVKDEQFF. The CDR3 DNA reads as TGTGCCAGCACCTTAGCTGCCCCTTGGGTAAAGGATGAGCAGTTCTTC.

This clonotype was counted many times. The gene calls are TRBV29-1 and TRBJ2-1, with D tentatively TRBD1 or TRBD2 (6 bases each). This CDR3 comprises 15 residues. V lost 6 bases, J lost 4 bases, and 19 bases lay in between. Germline CDR1 reads SQVTM; CDR2 reads ANQGSEA. The CDR3 spells CSVAKPGAKYNEQFF. In DNA form, the CDR3 reads TGCAGCGTAGCCAAACCGGGGGCTAAATACAATGAGCAGTTCTTC.

There are many counts of this clonotype. The chain joins TRBV9 to TRBJ2-3, with 8 bases fitting TRBD2. Losses at the gene ends were 0 bases for V and 2 bases for J; bases not matched to a gene: 17. The CDR3 contains 20 residues. From germline, CDR1 is SGDLS and CDR2 YYNGEE. The CDR3: CASSVGVGGGLLIHTDTQYF. The CDR3 DNA reads TGTGCCAGCAGCGTAGGGGTCGGCGGGGGGCTCCTTATCCACACAGATACGCAGTATTTT.